This TCR beta chain appears in the sequencing data of a study of somatic mutations in cytotoxic T cells in rheumatoid arthritis. Study information: Immediately following diagnosis and ahead of any treatment, patient blood (approximately 30 ml EDTA) was drawn.

CDR1 is MNHEY, CDR2 SVGAGI, per germline. The CDR3 has 13 residues. With 6 bases removed from V and 2 bases from J, the gap between germline ends came to 10 bases. Notes on the study in general: Multiple comparisons were not accounted for in the slight TRBV07 underrepresentation seen in rheumatoid arthritis patients. The antigen targets of the expanded CD8+ clones were unknown. There was no significant difference in CD8+ T-cell clonality between rheumatoid arthritis patients and age-matched healthy controls.

Sequenced by immunoSEQ multiplex PCR; TCRdb stores in-frame clones only, minus some. The data show 14,000 or so clones, approximately 74% seen once. Concerning this clone itself: Its antigen remains unidentified.

This receptor was identified in an adult with rheumatoid arthritis. The sequenced material came from CD8+ T cells sorted from blood. The J gene is TRBJ2-5, the V gene TRBV6-5; maybe TRBD2 (6 bases). The CDR3 DNA sequence: TGTGCCAGCAGAGGGACTTCACAAGAGACCCAGTACTTC. Amino acid sequence: CASRGTSQETQYF.